The 7 T cell receptor beta chains in this list originate from one sample, sequenced in a study of identical twins. TCRdb reprocessed the 5' RACE reads with MiXCR, giving one entry per CDR3 protein. This sample carries hundreds of thousands of distinct CDR3 sequences, 9% to 15% of them seen once, and the ten largest clones take around 1.5%. These data were also filed under a second study, of yellow fever vaccine responses in identical twins.

The source material was PBMCs. The receptors shown here come from a woman between 18 and 29 years old in good health.

The rearrangement links TRBV7-8 to TRBJ1-1, with 10 bases aligning to TRBD1. Trimming at V came to 1 base and at J to 5 bases, leaving 7 bases not matched to a gene. This CDR3 is built from 16 residues. In germline, CDR1 is SGHVS, CDR2 FQNEAQ. In nucleotides, the CDR3 is TGTGCCAGCAGCTTAGGGACAGGGGGTACAAGGACTGAAGCTTTCTTT. As protein: CASSLGTGGTRTEAFF.

This clonotype was picked up many times. This chain connects TRBV3-1 to TRBJ1-1; 10 nucleotides align to TRBD1. J gave up 1 base and V 4 bases, and 6 bases lay outside the gene matches. Germline CDR1 LGHDT, CDR2 YNNKEL (reference sequence). This CDR3 comprises 16 residues. The CDR3 region has the DNA TGTGCCAGCAGCCCCCGGACAGGGGGGCCGAACACTGAAGCTTTCTTT. As protein: CASSPRTGGPNTEAFF.

This clonotype was seen many times. V and J are TRBV12-3 or TRBV12-4 and TRBJ2-5; D gene unclear. V lost 3 bases, J lost 2 bases, and 7 bases lay in between. CDR3 length: 13 amino acids. Here the CDR3 reads CASSFPPQETQYF. The DNA for the CDR3 is TGTGCCAGCAGTTTCCCACCACAAGAGACCCAGTACTTC.

This clonotype was observed a few times. The chain is built from TRBV11-2 and TRBJ2-1; D ambiguous. The germline CDR1 and CDR2 sequences are SGHAT and FQNNGV. The CDR3 is made up of 13 amino acids. Trimming took 6 bases from V and 7 from J, leaving 13 bases between them. In DNA form, the CDR3 reads TGTGCCAGCAGTTCCACAATTTGGAATGAGCAGTTCTTC. Its translation: CASSSTIWNEQFF.

The CDR3 region is CASSYRTAQETQYF. The CDR3 DNA sequence: TGCGCCAGCTCCTACCGGACAGCTCAAGAGACCCAGTACTTC. The chain is built from TRBV5-1 and TRBJ2-5; D perhaps matches TRBD1 (6 bases). The length of the CDR3 is 14 residues. Trimming shortened V by 7 bases and J by 2 bases, and 15 bases separated the two germline ends. Germline assignment: CDR1 SGHRS and CDR2 YFSETQ.

This chain uses TRBV7-8 with TRBJ2-3; 7 bases align to TRBD2. Germline trimming cut 1 base from V and 4 bases from J; bases unmatched to any gene: 5. Per germline, CDR1 SGHVS and CDR2 FQNEAQ. The CDR3 is 15 residues long. The CDR3 sequence: CASSLVRERADTQYF. The DNA for the CDR3 is TGTGCCAGCAGCTTAGTGCGGGAGAGGGCAGATACGCAGTATTTT. The full variable domain, completed using reference TRBV7-8 and TRBJ2-3, is GAGVSQSPRYKVAKRGQDVALRCDPISGHVSLFWYQQALGQGPEFLTYFQNEAQLDKSGLPSDRFFAERPEGSVSTLKIQRTQQEDSAVYLCASSLVRERADTQYFGPGTRLTVL.

The J gene is TRBJ2-5, the V gene TRBV15, with a tentative D call TRBD2 (7 bases). CDR1 is LNHNV, CDR2 YYDKDF, per germline (reference sequence). This CDR3 is 14 amino acids long. V gave up 5 bases and J gave up 2 bases, with 12 bases separating them. The CDR3 is CATSVGGGQETQYF. The CDR3 DNA reads as TGTGCCACCAGCGTAGGGGGGGGTCAAGAGACCCAGTACTTC.